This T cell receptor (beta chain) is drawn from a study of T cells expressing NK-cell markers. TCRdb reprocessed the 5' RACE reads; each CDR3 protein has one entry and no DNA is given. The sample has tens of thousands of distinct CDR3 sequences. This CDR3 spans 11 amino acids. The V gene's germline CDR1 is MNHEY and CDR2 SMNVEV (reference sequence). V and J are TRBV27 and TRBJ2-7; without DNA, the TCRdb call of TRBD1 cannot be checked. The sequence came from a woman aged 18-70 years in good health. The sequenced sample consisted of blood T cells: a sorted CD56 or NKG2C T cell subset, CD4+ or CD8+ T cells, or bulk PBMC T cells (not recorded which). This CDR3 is CASSLGGEQYF.